What follows is one TCR beta chain and its context. Its matching antigen is unknown. At one boundary the junction diverges from the germline segment, which might be a read error. No patient received treatment before thyroid surgery. These data belong to a study of metastatic and nonmetastatic thyroid tumors. Study-wide results and caveats: Reported TCR beta diversity, measured in blood and tumor, was significantly higher for malignant thyroid tumors than for benign nodules.

TCRdb reanalyzed the PCR reads via MiXCR. The sample lists about 35,000 clones, 19% occurring once. The source of this sequence is a female donor with papillary thyroid cancer or a benign thyroid nodule (not recorded which). Some clones in this sample may be carry-over from other donors' samples. The sequenced sample consisted of blood.

The CDR3 nucleotides are TGCAGTGCTAGCCATTTGGACACCGAAGCTTTCTTT. As protein: CSASHLDTEAFF. The chain uses TRBV20-1 and TRBJ1-1, with D possibly being TRBD1 (5 bases). The length of the CDR3 is 12 residues. The V gene's germline CDR1 is DFQATT and CDR2 SNEGSKA (reference sequence).